Below, 23 T cell receptor beta chains from the same sample are listed, as sequenced in a study of CD8 T cells in Susac syndrome. A quantity of roughly 0.5 to 1 ug RNA underwent reverse transcription using random hexamers. MiXCR, run by TCRdb on the immunoSEQ multiplex PCR reads, gives a single entry per CDR3 protein. The sample lists 150,000 to 200,000 distinct CDR3 sequences; approximately 95% were seen once. The sequenced sample consisted of CD8+ T cells from PBMCs. The receptors stem from a human donor with Susac syndrome.

Details on this clonotype: A junction end diverges from the germline sequence, so it may reflect a read error. This chain connects TRBV20-1 to TRBJ1-4; 8 nucleotides agree with TRBD1. The CDR3 is 15 residues long. Germline assignment: CDR1 DFQATT and CDR2 SNEGSKA (reference sequence). The CDR3 region is CSAGDSGGGYEKLFF. CDR3 nucleotide sequence: TGCAGTGCTGGAGATTCAGGGGGCGGGTACGAAAAACTGTTTTTT.

V usage is TRBV27 and J usage is TRBJ1-1; weak D call: TRBD1 (5 bases). This CDR3 is built from 12 residues. Between the trimmed V and J ends, which lost 7 bases and 7 bases, there was a span of 13 bases. Looked up from germline, CDR1 is MNHEY and CDR2 is SMNVEV (reference sequence). CDR3 residues: CASTGTTREAFF. CDR3 DNA sequence: TGTGCCAGCACCGGGACGACCCGTGAAGCTTTCTTT.

This chain joins TRBV9 and TRBJ2-1, with TRBD2 matching 14 bases. This CDR3 is 17 amino acids long. The germline V gene has CDR1 SGDLS and CDR2 YYNGEE. The J segment lost 5 bases and the V segment lost 4 bases, leaving 8 bases of the junction unmatched. The CDR3 protein is CASSSRGLAGVHNEQFF. The DNA of the CDR3 is TGTGCCAGCAGCTCAAGGGGACTAGCGGGAGTGCACAATGAGCAGTTCTTC. The whole variable domain, remainder taken from reference TRBV9 and TRBJ2-1, is DSGVTQTPKHLITATGQRVTLRCSPRSGDLSVYWYQQSLDQGLQFLIQYYNGEERAKGNILERFSAQQFPDLHSELNLSSLELGDSALYFCASSSRGLAGVHNEQFFGPGTRLTVL.

V usage is TRBV7-3 and J usage is TRBJ2-1; 9 nucleotides match TRBD1. The CDR3 covers 15 residues. The germline V gene encodes CDR1 SGHTA and CDR2 FQGTGA. The V and J ends lost 5 bases and 5 bases, in that order; junction bases with no gene match: 7. This CDR3 is CASSPAGQGDNEQFF. In nucleotides, the CDR3 is TGTGCCAGCAGCCCTGCGGGACAGGGAGACAATGAGCAGTTCTTC.

J is TRBJ2-1 and V is TRBV5-4; D may be TRBD2 (6 bases). V shed 0 bases and J shed 5 bases, with 15 bases lying between them. Germline CDR1 SGHNT, CDR2 YYREEE (reference sequence). The length of the CDR3 is 16 residues. In nucleotides, the CDR3 is TGTGCCAGCAGCTTGGCCGTGGCGGGGTTAAACAATGAGCAGTTCTTC. Translating gives CASSLAVAGLNNEQFF. The full variable domain, with the rest looked up from reference TRBV5-4 and TRBJ2-1, is ETGVTQSPTHLIKTRGQQVTLRCSSQSGHNTVSWYQQALGQGPQFIFQYYREEENGRGNFPPRFSGLQFPNYSSELNVNALELDDSALYLCASSLAVAGLNNEQFFGPGTRLTVL.

The V and J genes are TRBV29-1 and TRBJ1-2; 9 bases are a match to TRBD1. The CDR3 extends over 12 amino acids. From germline, CDR1 is SQVTM and CDR2 ANQGSEA. Trimming removed 6 bases from V and 8 bases from J; junction bases left unmatched: 7. CDR3 protein: CSVAGTGHGYTF. CDR3 nucleotide sequence: TGCAGCGTAGCCGGGACAGGGCACGGCTACACCTTC. Together with reference TRBV29-1 and TRBJ1-2, the CDR3 gives the full variable domain: SAVISQKPSRDICQRGTSLTIQCQVDSQVTMMFWYRQQPGQSLTLIATANQGSEATYESGFVIDKFPISRPNLTFSTLTVSNMSPEDSSIYLCSVAGTGHGYTFGSGTRLTVV.

This clonotype was recorded once. The V and J genes are TRBV7-8 and TRBJ2-7; 9 bases are shared with TRBD1. CDR3 length: 15 amino acids. Germline V gene sequence: CDR1 SGHVS, CDR2 FQNEAQ. Germline trimming cut 1 base from V and 3 bases from J; bases unmatched to any gene: 4. CDR3 DNA: TGTGCCAGCAGCTTAGGCCCGGGACAGGGCTACGAGCAGTACTTC. This translates into CASSLGPGQGYEQYF.

V usage is TRBV7-2 and J usage is TRBJ2-5, with unresolved D. The CDR3 is 14 amino acids. V was clipped by 5 bases and J by 5 bases, with 15 bases between them. CDR1 is SGHTA and CDR2 is FQGNSA in the germline V gene. The CDR3 loop reads CASSIDMARETQYF. CDR3 sequence (DNA): TGTGCCAGCAGCATAGATATGGCTCGGGAGACCCAGTACTTC.

The chain is built from TRBV2 and TRBJ1-3; D is undetermined. Germline V gives CDR1 SNHLY, CDR2 FYNNEI. Trimming stripped 5 bases from V and 0 bases from J, with 17 bases between. This CDR3 contains 17 residues. The CDR3 sequence: CASSLSRWITSGNTIYF. In DNA form, the CDR3 reads TGTGCCAGCAGTTTAAGTAGATGGATCACCTCTGGAAACACCATATATTTT. The full variable domain, in which reference TRBV2 and TRBJ1-3 provide the parts outside the CDR3, is EPEVTQTPSHQVTQMGQEVILRCVPISNHLYFYWYRQILGQKVEFLVSFYNNEISEKSEIFDDQFSVERPDGSNFTLKIRSTKLEDSAMYFCASSLSRWITSGNTIYFGEGSWLTVV.

This chain connects TRBV7-3 to TRBJ2-3; 11 nucleotides line up with TRBD2. Looked up from germline, CDR1 is SGHTA and CDR2 is FQGTGA. The ends lost 1 base at V and 1 base at J; junction bases unmatched: 4. The CDR3 loop spans 17 amino acids. The CDR3 bases are TGTGCCAGCAGCTTAAAGGCACTAGCGGGAGGCACAGATACGCAGTATTTT. Protein sequence: CASSLKALAGGTDTQYF.

The chain couples TRBV27 to TRBJ1-1, with D perhaps TRBD1 (6 bases). This CDR3 comprises 16 residues. Germline-derived CDR1 and CDR2 are MNHEY and SMNVEV (reference sequence). V was cut by 4 bases and J by 0 bases, with 15 bases left in between. CDR3 residues: CASSSKGGQMNTEAFF. In DNA, the CDR3 is TGTGCCAGCAGTTCTAAGGGGGGACAAATGAACACTGAAGCTTTCTTT.

V usage is TRBV3-1 and J usage is TRBJ2-5; D is uncertain. Trimming stripped 0 bases from V and 3 bases from J, with 8 bases between. CDR3 size: 14 residues. Germline CDR1 and CDR2: LGHDT and YNNKEL (reference sequence). The CDR3 coding sequence is TGTGCCAGCAGCCAAGATGTTGACGAAGAGACCCAGTACTTC. It codes for CASSQDVDEETQYF.

The rearrangement links TRBV9 to TRBJ1-3; 9 bases align to TRBD1. Germline lookup yields CDR1 SGDLS and CDR2 YYNGEE. V lost 1 base and J lost 5; bases outside the gene matches: 7. The CDR3 contains 16 residues. CDR3 nucleotide sequence: TGTGCCAGCAGCGTAAGCCGAGGGACAGGGAGAAACACCATATATTTT. Protein: CASSVSRGTGRNTIYF.

This chain connects TRBV9 to TRBJ2-1; D gene unclear. V lost 2 bases and J 12 bases, leaving 15 bases between the germline ends. The CDR3 contains 13 residues. Germline V gene data show CDR1 as SGDLS and CDR2 as YYNGEE. CDR3 coding DNA: TGTGCCAGCAGCGTTCGAAACCGGAGACCGCAGTTCTTC. Translating it yields CASSVRNRRPQFF.

This rearrangement joins TRBV14 to TRBJ2-7; D assignment may be TRBD1 or TRBD2 (6 bases each). CDR3 length equals 14 residues. CDR1 is SGHDN and CDR2 is FVKESK in the germline V gene. The germline V and J ends were trimmed by 2 bases and 7 bases, with 15 bases remaining between them. CDR3 loop: CASSQPNRAGEQYF. The CDR3, as DNA: TGTGCCAGCAGCCAACCAAACAGGGCGGGAGAGCAGTACTTC.

This chain joins TRBV5-6 and TRBJ1-5; D perhaps matches TRBD1 (6 bases). V lost 4 bases to trimming and J lost 3 bases, with 11 bases between them. Per germline, CDR1 SGHDT and CDR2 YYEEEE. There are 14 residues in the CDR3. This chain's CDR3 is CASSQTGLNQPQHF. The CDR3 DNA is TGTGCCAGCAGCCAGACAGGACTCAATCAGCCCCAGCATTTT.

The chain employs TRBV7-9 and TRBJ1-5; tentatively, D is TRBD1 (5 bases). The CDR3 contains 16 residues. The germline CDR1 and CDR2 sequences are SEHNR and FQNEAQ (reference sequence). V lost 1 base and J lost 7, with 17 bases in between. CDR3 sequence reads: CASSLGAGTEKQPQHF. DNA for the CDR3: TGTGCCAGCAGCTTAGGAGCCGGGACGGAAAAACAGCCCCAGCATTTT.

V usage is TRBV20-1 and J usage is TRBJ2-1; 7 bases agree with TRBD2. After removal of 6 bases from V and 3 bases from J, the junction contained 14 bases not matched to a gene. The CDR3 contains 16 residues. CDR1 DFQATT and CDR2 SNEGSKA come from the germline V gene (reference sequence). CDR3: CSAPAGVIGYYNEQFF. CDR3 bases: TGCAGTGCCCCCGCGGGGGTTATCGGGTACTACAATGAGCAGTTCTTC.

The chain couples TRBV20-1 to TRBJ2-3; no clear D. V gave up 6 bases and J gave up 5 bases, with 6 bases separating them. CDR1 is DFQATT and CDR2 is SNEGSKA in the germline V gene (reference sequence). The CDR3 runs 10 residues. CDR3 coding DNA: TGCAGTGCACTTGGAGATACGCAGTATTTT. This codes for CSALGDTQYF.

This chain connects TRBV6-5 to TRBJ2-3; possibly TRBD2 for D (6 bases). Germline V lookup: CDR1 MNHEY, CDR2 SVGAGI. The CDR3 is 15 amino acids. V lost 5 bases to trimming and J lost 0 bases, with 12 bases between them. CDR3 sequence reads: CASSPSVSSTDTQYF. CDR3 in DNA: TGTGCCAGCAGTCCTAGCGTTTCTAGCACAGATACGCAGTATTTT.

V and J are TRBV5-1 and TRBJ2-7, with D perhaps matching TRBD1 or TRBD2 (5 bases each). Trimming took 5 bases from V and 1 from J, leaving 10 bases between them. This CDR3 spans 13 amino acids. Germline V gene lookup returns CDR1 SGHRS and CDR2 YFSETQ. The CDR3 region has the DNA TGCGCCAGCAGAGGTGGGACGTCCTACGAGCAGTACTTC. It encodes CASRGGTSYEQYF.

The chain links TRBV12-3 or TRBV12-4 to TRBJ2-2; the D gene is possibly TRBD2 (6 bases). Deletions cut 7 bases from V and 5 bases from J, with 14 bases between. The CDR3 consists of 14 residues. DNA for the CDR3: TGTGCCAGCAACAACCCTGGGGGGACCGGGGAGCTGTTTTTT. Its protein is CASNNPGGTGELFF.

The chain employs TRBV12-5 and TRBJ2-1; D is undetermined. This CDR3 has 12 amino acids. Looked up from germline, CDR1 is LGHNT and CDR2 is FRNRAP. Trimming stripped 3 bases from V and 6 bases from J, with 6 bases between. This CDR3 is CASGLVGNEQFF. The CDR3 region has the DNA TGTGCTAGTGGTTTAGTAGGCAATGAGCAGTTCTTC.